The 28 T cell receptor beta chains given below trace back to one sample, sequenced in a study of blood T cell repertoires in COVID-19 (dated by TCRdb to the early 2020s). Library preparation was by the immunoSEQ multiplex PCR assay. Sourced from immuneACCESS, this table was stored by TCRdb with only in-frame sequences that have V and J called. A share of the clones is absent; for the studies checked, an unresolved V gene accounts for under half, and the remainder has no known explanation. This sample has 200,000 to 250,000 clones in its table, and about three quarters of those were observed once. The ten largest make up less than 6% of the sample. Sequenced input: peripheral blood. The receptors stem from a woman between 70 and 85 years old with acute or convalescent COVID-19.

CDR3 sequence (DNA): TGCGCCAGCAGCTTGTCAAATACGCAGTATTTT. Translation: CASSLSNTQYF. The rearrangement uses TRBV5-1 and TRBJ2-3; no clear D. CDR3 length: 11 residues. Germline V gives CDR1 SGHRS, CDR2 YFSETQ. Between the trimmed V and J ends, which lost 1 base and 7 bases, there was a span of 4 bases.

The gene calls are TRBV5-1 and TRBJ2-1; D is possibly TRBD2 (5 bases). CDR3 length: 15 amino acids. Germline lookup yields CDR1 SGHRS and CDR2 YFSETQ. V was shortened by 0 bases and J by 1 base, with 8 bases between the two germline ends. The CDR3 bases are TGCGCCAGCAGCTTGGAACTAGTATCCTACAATGAGCAGTTCTTC. Translated, it gives CASSLELVSYNEQFF.

The chain couples TRBV2 to TRBJ1-6, with 8 bases aligning to TRBD1. Per germline, CDR1 SNHLY and CDR2 FYNNEI. CDR3 length: 15 amino acids. The V and J ends lost 6 bases and 5 bases, in that order; junction bases with no gene match: 6. The CDR3 region is CASSGQGPDNSPLHF. CDR3 nucleotides: TGTGCCAGCAGCGGACAGGGACCGGATAATTCACCCCTCCACTTT.

This rearrangement joins TRBV7-9 to TRBJ2-7; 7 bases agree with TRBD1. The CDR3 has 14 amino acids. The V segment lost 5 bases and the J segment 3 bases; nucleotides outside the gene matches: 7. CDR1 is SEHNR, CDR2 FQNEAQ, per germline (reference sequence). CDR3 region: CASSNRDSLYEQYF. In nucleotides, the CDR3 is TGTGCCAGCAGCAACAGGGACAGCCTCTACGAGCAGTACTTC.

The table lists this clone with a count of one. The genes are TRBV27 and TRBJ2-3; TRBD2 might be the D (6 bases). From germline, CDR1 is MNHEY and CDR2 SMNVEV (reference sequence). The CDR3 extends over 16 amino acids. The ends were cut back, 4 bases at V and 4 bases at J, with 18 bases in the middle. The CDR3 bases are TGTGCCAGCAGTTCCCGACTAGGGGAGGTCGCAGATACGCAGTATTTT. This codes for CASSSRLGEVADTQYF.

The gene calls are TRBV7-9 and TRBJ2-7; D gene uncertain. Between the trimmed V and J ends, which lost 5 bases and 6 bases, there was a span of 11 bases. The CDR3 covers 12 residues. Germline V gene sequence: CDR1 SEHNR, CDR2 FQNEAQ (reference sequence). Here the CDR3 DNA reads TGTGCCAGCAGCCTACCGGTTGGCGAGCAGTACTTC. It translates to CASSLPVGEQYF.

The gene calls are TRBV11-1 and TRBJ2-6, with D perhaps TRBD1 (6 bases). This CDR3 is 15 amino acids long. The germline gives CDR1 SGHAT, CDR2 FQDESV (reference sequence). V gave up 6 bases and J gave up 0 bases, with 9 bases separating them. The CDR3, as DNA: TGTGCCAGCAGTAGACAGGTCTCTGGGGCCAACGTCCTGACTTTC. Translating it yields CASSRQVSGANVLTF. Supplemented by reference TRBV11-1 and TRBJ2-6, the full variable domain reads EAEVAQSPRYKITEKSQAVAFWCDPISGHATLYWYRQILGQGPELLVQFQDESVVDDSQLPKDRFSAERLKGVDSTLKIQPAELGDSAMYLCASSRQVSGANVLTFGAGSRLTVL.

This clone was observed a handful of times. V gene TRBV27 combines with J gene TRBJ2-3; tentative D call: TRBD2 (6 bases). Germline-derived CDR1 and CDR2 are MNHEY and SMNVEV (reference sequence). Trimming pared 2 bases from V and 2 bases from J, leaving 11 bases between. The CDR3 contains 15 residues. CDR3 nucleotide sequence: TGTGCCAGCAGTTTAGGAGGGGTAGTCACAGATACGCAGTATTTT. Residues: CASSLGGVVTDTQYF.

The CDR3 loop is CASSEGTAYGYTF. The CDR3 region has the DNA TGTGCCAGCAGTGAGGGGACAGCCTATGGCTACACCTTC. The chain links TRBV2 to TRBJ1-2; 7 positions agree with TRBD1. The CDR3 runs to 13 residues. V trimming: 3 bases; J trimming: 4 bases; junction bases outside the gene matches: 2. Germline CDR1 is SNHLY and CDR2 is FYNNEI.

This chain links TRBV10-3 with TRBJ1-5; maybe TRBD1 (5 bases). Germline lookup yields CDR1 ENHRY and CDR2 SYGVKD. The CDR3 sequence is 16 residues long. Trimming pared 0 bases from V and 7 bases from J, leaving 16 bases between. In nucleotides, the CDR3 is TGTGCCATCAGTGAGTCTGCGGGAGGGGTTGACCAGCCCCAGCATTTT. Translation gives CAISESAGGVDQPQHF.

V gene TRBV10-1 combines with J gene TRBJ2-7; 8 nucleotides line up with TRBD1. CDR3 length equals 14 residues. Germline V CDR1 and CDR2: WNHNN, SYGVQD (reference sequence). The V segment lost 6 bases and the J segment 2 bases; nucleotides outside the gene matches: 6. Here the CDR3 DNA reads TGCGCCAGCAGCTGGACAGGGAATCCCTACGAGCAGTACTTC. This codes for CASSWTGNPYEQYF.

The CDR3 sequence: CASSATRDNEQFF. For the CDR3, the DNA is TGTGCCAGCAGCGCGACTAGAGACAATGAGCAGTTCTTC. This rearrangement joins TRBV11-2 to TRBJ2-1; D may be TRBD2 (6 bases). This CDR3 spans 13 amino acids. Germline V gives CDR1 SGHAT, CDR2 FQNNGV. V was trimmed by 5 bases and J by 5 bases, leaving 10 bases between them. The full variable domain, its missing parts supplied by reference TRBV11-2 and TRBJ2-1, is EAGVAQSPRYKIIEKRQSVAFWCNPISGHATLYWYQQILGQGPKLLIQFQNNGVVDDSQLPKDRFSAERLKGVDSTLKIQPAKLEDSAVYLCASSATRDNEQFFGPGTRLTVL.

J is TRBJ2-1 and V is TRBV20-1, with 7 nucleotides matching TRBD2. CDR3 length equals 15 residues. The V and J ends lost 3 bases and 1 base, in that order; junction bases with no gene match: 6. CDR1 is DFQATT, CDR2 SNEGSKA, per germline (reference sequence). The DNA for the CDR3 is TGCAGTGCTAGTTGGGGGGGACTATCCTACAATGAGCAGTTCTTC. This gives the protein CSASWGGLSYNEQFF.

This clone has only one observation. The rearrangement joins TRBV27 to TRBJ2-1; 7 nucleotides align to TRBD2. The CDR3 has 14 amino acids. CDR1 is MNHEY, CDR2 SMNVEV, per germline (reference sequence). J was trimmed by 3 bases and V by 5 bases; bases with no gene match: 4. This chain's CDR3 is CASSGQRGYNEQFF. In DNA form, the CDR3 reads TGTGCCAGCAGTGGCCAGCGGGGCTACAATGAGCAGTTCTTC.

The gene calls are TRBV28 and TRBJ1-5; weak D call: TRBD1 (5 bases). This CDR3 is built from 15 residues. The V and J ends lost 3 bases and 3 bases respectively, with 12 bases between them. Germline CDR1 MDHEN, CDR2 SYDVKM. The CDR3 nucleotides read TGTGCCAGCAGTTTGCCAACAGGAAACAATCAGCCCCAGCATTTT. This translates into CASSLPTGNNQPQHF.

The V call is TRBV19, the J call TRBJ2-7; TRBD1 matches at 12 bases. Per the germline V gene, CDR1 is LNHDA and CDR2 is SQIVND (reference sequence). V lost 3 bases and J lost 5; bases outside the gene matches: 5. This CDR3 region has 15 residues. As DNA, the CDR3 is TGTGCCAGTAGTATGAGGGGACAGGGGGCCGACGAGCAGTACTTC. Amino acid sequence: CASSMRGQGADEQYF.

This chain links TRBV2 with TRBJ2-7; TRBD2 aligns across 8 bases. The CDR3 contains 15 residues. Germline CDR1 SNHLY, CDR2 FYNNEI. The V gene end was trimmed by 7 bases and the J gene end by 0 bases; junction bases not matched to a gene: 8. The chain's CDR3 is CASTLASGSSYEQYF. As DNA, the CDR3 is TGTGCCAGCACGCTCGCTAGCGGGTCCTCCTACGAGCAGTACTTC.

This clone was detected a few times. The J gene is TRBJ2-7, the V gene TRBV2; a possible D gene is TRBD1 (6 bases). The germline V gene has CDR1 SNHLY and CDR2 FYNNEI. This CDR3 region has 15 residues. V was pared by 2 bases and J by 2 bases, with 13 bases between. The CDR3, as DNA: TGTGCCAGCAGTGAAAGGGGGACACGGACCTACGAGCAGTACTTC. Residues: CASSERGTRTYEQYF.

The V and J genes are TRBV27 and TRBJ1-2; D is undetermined. The V and J ends lost 4 bases and 7 bases respectively, with 13 bases between them. In germline, CDR1 is MNHEY, CDR2 SMNVEV (reference sequence). The CDR3 sequence is 13 residues long. The CDR3 DNA is TGTGCCAGCAGTTATCGGGGTCTTGGTGGCTACACCTTC. It translates to CASSYRGLGGYTF.

The chain joins TRBV7-8 to TRBJ1-1, with 7 bases fitting TRBD1. V was clipped by 7 bases and J by 4 bases; unmatched bases: 6. Germline assignment: CDR1 SGHVS and CDR2 FQNEAQ. CDR3 length: 13 amino acids. The CDR3 region has the DNA TGTGCCAGCATCCCGACAGGGCTCACTGAAGCTTTCTTT. This sequence encodes CASIPTGLTEAFF.

The chain joins TRBV5-1 to TRBJ2-3; perhaps TRBD2 as D (5 bases). Germline loops: CDR1 SGHRS, CDR2 YFSETQ. The CDR3 consists of 13 residues. The CDR3 spells CASGERTTDTQYF. The CDR3 DNA sequence: TGCGCGTCTGGGGAGCGCACCACAGATACGCAGTATTTT.

The genes are TRBV6-5 and TRBJ2-1; 10 nucleotides agree with TRBD1. This CDR3 has 16 amino acids. V lost 4 bases and J lost 8; bases outside the gene matches: 11. Germline V gene lookup returns CDR1 MNHEY and CDR2 SVGAGI. The CDR3 sequence: CASSSQDRGRMYEQFF. The DNA for the CDR3 is TGTGCCAGCAGTTCCCAAGACAGGGGGCGCATGTATGAGCAGTTCTTC.

The chain joins TRBV6-4 to TRBJ2-7, with TRBD1 matching over 7 bases. Germline V gives CDR1 MRHNA, CDR2 SNTAGT. This CDR3 has 15 residues. The V gene end was trimmed by 7 bases and the J gene end by 1 base; junction bases not matched to a gene: 10. CDR3 amino acids: CASTRRQGTSYEQYF. CDR3 DNA: TGTGCCAGCACCCGACGACAGGGAACATCCTACGAGCAGTACTTC.

The chain is built from TRBV2 and TRBJ1-5; 9 nucleotides match TRBD1. CDR1 SNHLY and CDR2 FYNNEI come from the germline V gene. CDR3 length: 14 amino acids. V lost 4 bases and J lost 7; bases outside the gene matches: 5. The CDR3 DNA sequence: TGTGCCAGCAGTGCCGGACAGGGGTTACAGCCCCAGCATTTT. It specifies CASSAGQGLQPQHF.

The V gene is TRBV4-1, the J gene TRBJ2-7, with 8 bases aligning to TRBD1. This CDR3 has 14 amino acids. CDR1 MGHRA and CDR2 YSYEKL come from the germline V gene. V shed 3 bases and J 5 bases; nucleotides not matched to a gene: 6. DNA of the CDR3: TGCGCCAGCAGCCAGCCGACAGGGGACCACGAGCAGTACTTC. Translated: CASSQPTGDHEQYF.

The chain couples TRBV9 to TRBJ2-4; 10 bases match TRBD1. CDR1 SGDLS and CDR2 YYNGEE come from the germline V gene. With V trimmed by 3 bases and J by 6 bases, 9 bases remained unmatched. The CDR3 runs to 16 residues. CDR3 nucleotide sequence: TGTGCCAGCAGCGCCCACCGTGGGACAGGGGCAAACATTCAGTACTTC. Translated, it gives CASSAHRGTGANIQYF.

This clone was seen more than once but under ten times. The chain is built from TRBV7-9 and TRBJ1-5, with D hard to call. V dropped 5 bases and J dropped 2 bases, with 10 bases sitting between them. Germline loops: CDR1 SEHNR, CDR2 FQNEAQ (reference sequence). The CDR3 length is 14 residues. The CDR3 loop is CASSAGPGNQPQHF. CDR3 sequence (DNA): TGTGCCAGCAGCGCAGGTCCTGGCAATCAGCCCCAGCATTTT.

The chain couples TRBV11-3 to TRBJ2-1, with 11 nucleotides matching TRBD2. CDR1 is SGHNT, CDR2 YENEEA, per germline. The CDR3 consists of 16 residues. V lost 3 bases and J lost 3; bases outside the gene matches: 4. CDR3: CASSFGTSGRYNEQFF. For the CDR3, the DNA is TGTGCCAGCAGCTTTGGGACTAGCGGACGCTACAATGAGCAGTTCTTC.